These 27 T cell receptor beta chains share one sample of origin, sequenced in a study of shared clonotypes between healthy human individuals. The table came from immunoSEQ multiplex PCR; TCRdb's copy has only in-frame clones and leaves some out. The table includes around 700,000 clones, roughly 70% detected once. What was sequenced was memory CD4+ T cells sorted from blood. This sample's subset: CD45RA-negative fraction. Source of these receptors: a woman in her 30s in good health.

The rearrangement joins TRBV7-3 to TRBJ2-3, with D unclear. V was trimmed by 1 base and J by 1 base, leaving 6 bases between them. CDR3 size: 14 residues. Looked up from germline, CDR1 is SGHTA and CDR2 is FQGTGA. The CDR3 coding sequence is TGTGCCAGCAGCTTAAATACCGGCACAGATACGCAGTATTTT. Its protein is CASSLNTGTDTQYF.

The chain carries TRBV11-2 and TRBJ2-7; tentatively, D is TRBD1 (5 bases). V dropped 1 base and J dropped 2 bases, with 15 bases sitting between them. This CDR3 comprises 16 residues. Germline assignment: CDR1 SGHAT and CDR2 FQNNGV. The DNA for the CDR3 is TGTGCCAGCAGCTTAGGTAGGGTCCAGGGCCCCTACGAGCAGTACTTC. It specifies CASSLGRVQGPYEQYF.

The chain has TRBV5-1 and TRBJ2-1; possible D gene TRBD1, 5 bases. In germline, CDR1 is SGHRS, CDR2 YFSETQ. CDR3 length: 15 residues. Trimming left V 0 bases short and J 8 bases short, with 15 bases between. The CDR3 spells CASSLGAGSPYEQFF. CDR3 DNA sequence: TGCGCCAGCAGCTTGGGGGCAGGGTCCCCCTATGAGCAGTTCTTC.

Ten or more counts support this clone. The chain combines TRBV5-1 with TRBJ1-1; D is ambiguous. CDR1 is SGHRS, CDR2 YFSETQ, per germline. CDR3 length equals 14 residues. Trimming shortened V by 1 base and J by 3 bases, and 10 bases separated the two germline ends. The CDR3 sequence is CASSLMMGDTEAFF. CDR3 sequence (DNA): TGCGCCAGCAGCTTGATGATGGGCGACACTGAAGCTTTCTTT.

The chain uses TRBV5-1 and TRBJ2-7; 7 bases are shared with TRBD1. Germline V lookup: CDR1 SGHRS, CDR2 YFSETQ. Trimming at V came to 7 bases and at J to 4 bases, leaving 5 bases not matched to a gene. This CDR3 region has 12 residues. CDR3 DNA: TGCGCCAGCGGCCAGGGGGAGTACGAGCAGTACTTC. Amino acid sequence: CASGQGEYEQYF.

This rearrangement joins TRBV27 to TRBJ2-7; D unresolved. Germline V gene sequence: CDR1 MNHEY, CDR2 SMNVEV (reference sequence). The CDR3 contains 14 residues. V gave up 4 bases and J gave up 2 bases, with 12 bases separating them. CDR3 in amino acids: CASSSSGLTYEQYF. Written as DNA, the CDR3 is TGTGCCAGCAGTTCCAGTGGCCTAACCTACGAGCAGTACTTC.

This chain joins TRBV5-1 and TRBJ2-3; 10 nucleotides align to TRBD2. Germline CDR1 is SGHRS and CDR2 is YFSETQ. J gave up 5 bases and V 0 bases, and 9 bases lay outside the gene matches. CDR3 length: 17 residues. DNA for the CDR3: TGCGCCAGCAGCTTGGGTTTAGGGCTAGCGGGAGAAGATACGCAGTATTTT. It encodes CASSLGLGLAGEDTQYF.

The CDR3 spells CASSQVGGDTGELFF. The CDR3 bases are TGCGCCAGCAGCCAAGTTGGGGGGGACACCGGGGAGCTGTTTTTT. The chain links TRBV4-1 to TRBJ2-2, with TRBD2 identical over 7 bases. The CDR3 totals 15 residues. Germline loops: CDR1 MGHRA, CDR2 YSYEKL. The junction had 2 bases not matched to a gene; V was cut back by 1 base and J by 3 bases.

V and J are TRBV5-1 and TRBJ2-7; possible D gene TRBD1, 6 bases. V was cut by 4 bases and J by 4 bases, with 15 bases left in between. The length of the CDR3 is 14 residues. The V gene's germline CDR1 is SGHRS and CDR2 YFSETQ. The CDR3: CASSPGQTLYEQYF. The DNA of the CDR3 is TGCGCCAGCAGCCCCGGACAGACGTTATACGAGCAGTACTTC.

This chain joins TRBV5-1 and TRBJ1-4; D ambiguous. From germline, CDR1 is SGHRS and CDR2 YFSETQ. The V gene lost 0 bases and the J gene lost 4 bases, with 10 bases spanning the gap. The CDR3 length is 15 residues. DNA for the CDR3: TGCGCCAGCAGCTTGGGGGTCTTCGGTAATGAAAAACTGTTTTTT. Amino acids: CASSLGVFGNEKLFF.

This clone has just one count. The chain combines TRBV11-2 with TRBJ2-7, with D possibly TRBD2 on 6 matching bases. The length of the CDR3 is 12 residues. With 5 bases removed from V and 6 bases from J, the gap between germline ends came to 11 bases. The V gene's germline CDR1 is SGHAT and CDR2 FQNNGV. The CDR3 coding sequence is TGTGCCAGCAGCCTGACTAGTCGCGAGCAGTACTTC. The encoded protein is CASSLTSREQYF. The variable domain in full, with the rest retrieved from reference TRBV11-2 and TRBJ2-7, is EAGVAQSPRYKIIEKRQSVAFWCNPISGHATLYWYQQILGQGPKLLIQFQNNGVVDDSQLPKDRFSAERLKGVDSTLKIQPAKLEDSAVYLCASSLTSREQYFGPGTRLTVT.

V and J are TRBV5-1 and TRBJ2-7; 10 bases match TRBD2. Per germline, CDR1 SGHRS and CDR2 YFSETQ. This CDR3 has 15 amino acids. The V gene end was trimmed by 0 bases and the J gene end by 5 bases; junction bases not matched to a gene: 5. In DNA form, the CDR3 reads TGCGCCAGCAGCTTGGTACTAGCGGGGTGGGACGAGCAGTACTTC. It yields the protein CASSLVLAGWDEQYF.

This clone was detected only once. V gene TRBV18 combines with J gene TRBJ2-1, with TRBD2 identical over 8 bases. This CDR3 has 19 amino acids. The ends lost 3 bases at V and 7 bases at J; junction bases unmatched: 20. Germline lookup yields CDR1 KGHSH and CDR2 LQKENI. Written as DNA, the CDR3 is TGTGCCAGCTCACCGAGAAACCCCCAGCGGGAGCCCCCGATAAATGAGCAGTTCTTC. This sequence encodes CASSPRNPQREPPINEQFF.

This chain joins TRBV25-1 and TRBJ2-2; a possible D gene is TRBD2 (6 bases). The CDR3 loop spans 15 amino acids. V gave up 6 bases and J gave up 2 bases, with 13 bases separating them. The V gene's germline CDR1 is MGHDK and CDR2 SYGVNS. The CDR3 nucleotides are TGTGCCAGCAGAGCTAGACTAGGAAACACCGGGGAGCTGTTTTTT. Translation gives CASRARLGNTGELFF.

V and J are TRBV28 and TRBJ1-5; D is possibly TRBD1 (5 bases). The CDR3 is 17 amino acids. Germline CDR1 and CDR2: MDHEN and SYDVKM. Trimming cost V 10 bases and J 1 base, with 23 bases left between them. The CDR3 DNA is TGTGCCACCGTTTTTGGGATCGGCGGGGGGAGCAATCAGCCCCAGCATTTT. Encoded protein: CATVFGIGGGSNQPQHF.

In this sample, this clone turned up a few times. J is TRBJ1-1 and V is TRBV19; D may be TRBD1 (6 bases). Looked up from germline, CDR1 is LNHDA and CDR2 is SQIVND (reference sequence). This CDR3 is built from 15 residues. V lost 5 bases and J 2 bases, leaving 15 bases between the germline ends. As DNA, the CDR3 is TGTGCCAGTAGTGCATTACAGGGACTCAACACTGAAGCTTTCTTT. This gives the protein CASSALQGLNTEAFF.

A few counts support this clone. The identical CDR3 is also encoded by other nucleotide sequences in the sample. The gene calls are TRBV10-3 and TRBJ2-1; D uncertain. Looked up from germline, CDR1 is ENHRY and CDR2 is SYGVKD. This CDR3 contains 11 residues. Between the trimmed V and J ends, which lost 0 bases and 9 bases, there was a span of 3 bases. The CDR3 bases are TGTGCCATCAGTGAGTCGCGTGAGCAGTTCTTC. Translated, it gives CAISESREQFF.

Worth noting for this clone: This same CDR3 is encoded by further DNA sequences in the sample. V is TRBV15 and J is TRBJ1-2; tentative D call: TRBD1 (6 bases). Trimming removed 0 bases at V and 2 bases at J, with 10 bases between. Germline assignment: CDR1 LNHNV and CDR2 YYDKDF (reference sequence). The CDR3 totals 15 residues. This CDR3 is CATSRDPQGNYGYTF. As DNA, the CDR3 is TGTGCCACCAGCAGAGATCCGCAGGGGAACTATGGCTACACCTTC.

The chain joins TRBV7-9 to TRBJ1-1; D is ambiguous. V lost 5 bases and J lost 0, with 7 bases in between. Germline V gives CDR1 SEHNR, CDR2 FQNEAQ (reference sequence). The CDR3 extends over 13 amino acids. The CDR3 region is CASSEYVNTEAFF. The CDR3, as DNA: TGTGCCAGCAGCGAGTACGTGAACACTGAAGCTTTCTTT.

V and J are TRBV2 and TRBJ2-3; D ambiguous. Trimming removed 7 bases at V and 2 bases at J, with 16 bases between. Germline V gene sequence: CDR1 SNHLY, CDR2 FYNNEI. There are 15 residues in the CDR3. The CDR3 bases are TGTGCCAGCACCTCATTGACCTCCCTCACAGATACGCAGTATTTT. Its translation: CASTSLTSLTDTQYF.

This clone has only a few counts. The rearrangement uses TRBV13 and TRBJ2-3; 9 nucleotides match TRBD1. From germline, CDR1 is PRHDT and CDR2 FYEKMQ (reference sequence). CDR3 length: 17 amino acids. The junction had 11 bases not matched to a gene; V was cut back by 5 bases and J by 2 bases. The CDR3 sequence is CASSRTGQGKVTDTQYF. CDR3 nucleotides: TGTGCCAGCAGCCGAACGGGACAGGGTAAAGTCACAGATACGCAGTATTTT.

In its sample, this clone was seen a few times. This chain joins TRBV30 and TRBJ1-2; tentative D call: TRBD1 (5 bases). Trimming shortened V by 1 base and J by 4 bases, and 7 bases separated the two germline ends. The CDR3 contains 12 residues. The V gene's germline CDR1 is GTSNPN and CDR2 SVGIG (reference sequence). CDR3 bases: TGTGCCTGGAGTGCACAGGTCTATGGCTACACCTTC. Protein product: CAWSAQVYGYTF.

V gene TRBV7-2 combines with J gene TRBJ2-1, with 7 nucleotides matching TRBD2. Trimming took 2 bases from V and 5 from J; bases not matched to a gene: 6. The CDR3 is 15 residues long. Germline V CDR1 and CDR2: SGHTA, FQGNSA. CDR3 residues: CASSLKSGRNNEQFF. CDR3 bases: TGTGCCAGCAGCTTAAAATCCGGGAGGAACAATGAGCAGTTCTTC.

V is TRBV2 and J is TRBJ2-1; a weak D match, TRBD2 (6 bases). The CDR3 extends over 14 amino acids. V was clipped by 8 bases and J by 12 bases, with 23 bases between them. Germline V gene data show CDR1 as SNHLY and CDR2 as FYNNEI. The CDR3 sequence is CASGKEGGGLGQFF. The CDR3 DNA reads as TGTGCCAGCGGGAAGGAGGGTGGCGGATTGGGGCAGTTCTTC.

V and J are TRBV28 and TRBJ2-1; either TRBD1 or TRBD2 may fit D (5 bases each). Germline values: CDR1 MDHEN, CDR2 SYDVKM. The CDR3 is 16 residues long. Trimming cost V 6 bases and J 0 bases, with 15 bases left between them. In DNA, the CDR3 is TGTGCCAGCAGGGGACCACACTCCTCCTCCTACAATGAGCAGTTCTTC. It codes for CASRGPHSSSYNEQFF.

Notes on this clone: Other DNA sequences within the sample encode an identical CDR3. V is TRBV5-4 and J is TRBJ2-5, with 7 positions matching TRBD1. Germline V gene sequence: CDR1 SGHNT, CDR2 YYREEE (reference sequence). This CDR3 is built from 15 residues. V dropped 0 bases and J dropped 2; count of bases not matched to a gene: 4. The CDR3 loop is CASSLALGQQETQYF. As DNA, the CDR3 is TGTGCCAGCAGCTTGGCTCTGGGACAGCAAGAGACCCAGTACTTC.

The chain carries TRBV21-1 and TRBJ2-1; the table's TRBD2 call for D was not verified on the DNA. TRBV21-1 is labeled a pseudogene. This CDR3 spans 16 amino acids. The CDR3 DNA reads as TGTGCCAGCAGACCGGGACTAGCGGGAGATGGGAATGAGCAGTTCTTC. Protein product: CASRPGLAGDGNEQFF.